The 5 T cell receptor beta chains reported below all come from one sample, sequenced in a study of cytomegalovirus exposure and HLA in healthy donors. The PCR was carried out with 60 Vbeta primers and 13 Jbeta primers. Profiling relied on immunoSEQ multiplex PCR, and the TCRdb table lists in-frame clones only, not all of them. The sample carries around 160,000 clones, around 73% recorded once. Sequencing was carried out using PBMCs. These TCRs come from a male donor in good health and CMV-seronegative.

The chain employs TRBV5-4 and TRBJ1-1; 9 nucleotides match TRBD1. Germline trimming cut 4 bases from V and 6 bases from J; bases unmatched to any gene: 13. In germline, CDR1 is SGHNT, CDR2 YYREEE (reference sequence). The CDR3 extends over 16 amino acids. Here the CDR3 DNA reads TGTGCCAGCAGCCGCTCGACAGGGGGGGCGAGTGCTGAAGCTTTCTTT. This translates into CASSRSTGGASAEAFF.

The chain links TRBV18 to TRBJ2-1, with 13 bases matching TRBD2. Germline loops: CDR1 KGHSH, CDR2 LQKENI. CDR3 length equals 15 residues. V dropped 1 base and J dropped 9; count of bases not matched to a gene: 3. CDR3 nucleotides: TGTGCCAGCTCACCACGGACTAGCGGGGGAGGTGAGCAGTTCTTC. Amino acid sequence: CASSPRTSGGGEQFF.

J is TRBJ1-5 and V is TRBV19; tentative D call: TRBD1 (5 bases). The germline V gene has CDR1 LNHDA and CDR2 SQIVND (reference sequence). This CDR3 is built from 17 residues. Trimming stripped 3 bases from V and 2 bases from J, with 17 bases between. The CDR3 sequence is CASSIQGLSFGNQPQHF. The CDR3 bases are TGTGCCAGTAGTATTCAGGGTTTAAGTTTTGGCAATCAGCCCCAGCATTTT.

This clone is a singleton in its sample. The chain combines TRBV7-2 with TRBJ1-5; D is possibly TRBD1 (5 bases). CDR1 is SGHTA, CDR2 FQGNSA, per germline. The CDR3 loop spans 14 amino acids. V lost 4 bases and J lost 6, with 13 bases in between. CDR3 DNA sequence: TGTGCCAGCAGCTGGGACGGTAGCGGTCAGCCCCAGCATTTT. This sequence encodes CASSWDGSGQPQHF. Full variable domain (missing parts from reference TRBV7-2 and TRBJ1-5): GAGVSQSPSNKVTEKGKDVELRCDPISGHTALYWYRQSLGQGLEFLIYFQGNSAPDKSGLPSDRFSAERTGGSVSTLTIQRTQQEDSAVYLCASSWDGSGQPQHFGDGTRLSIL.

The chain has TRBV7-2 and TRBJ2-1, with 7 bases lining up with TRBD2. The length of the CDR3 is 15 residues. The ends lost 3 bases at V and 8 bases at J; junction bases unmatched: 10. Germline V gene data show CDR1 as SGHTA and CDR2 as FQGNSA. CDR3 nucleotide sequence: TGTGCCAGCAGCTTGAGTGGGAGGGCCGTGGATGAGCAGTTCTTC. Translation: CASSLSGRAVDEQFF.